This TCR beta chain stems from a study of cytomegalovirus exposure and HLA in healthy donors. Study-level points and caveats: In a later analysis, TCR beta V- and J-gene trimming showed a link to a missense DCLRE1C variant. Later analysis found that TCR beta chains associated with HLA were more clonally expanded than other, equally common chains. Accurate predictions that matched the HLA-A and HLA-B alleles of most subjects were reportedly made from TCR beta sequences. An analysis done earlier found most TCR beta V segments productive about 87% or about 30% of the time.

PCR involved 60 Vbeta and 13 Jbeta primers. The method was immunoSEQ multiplex PCR; TCRdb's version includes in-frame clones alone and lacks a portion of them. The table shows roughly 100,000 clones, with over 80% occurring only once. On this clone itself: Antigen: not known.

Germline V gives CDR1 MNHNS, CDR2 SASEGT. With 4 bases clipped from V and 1 base from J, the junction kept 1 base outside the gene matches. CDR3 length equals 15 residues. The chain joins TRBV6-1 to TRBJ2-7; 13 bases fit TRBD2. This receptor was obtained from a man aged 18 to 30 in good health and CMV-seronegative. Sequences were obtained from PBMCs. This CDR3 is CASSVGLAGSYEQYF. Here the CDR3 DNA reads TGTGCCAGCAGTGTGGGACTAGCGGGGTCCTACGAGCAGTACTTC.